This TCR beta chain appears in the sequencing data of a study of CD8+ T cells in alopecia areata. General study points: TCR sharing across patients was less clear than in mice, possibly HLA-related.

Notes on this clone: Its antigen is currently unknown.

Trimming removed 4 bases at V and 5 bases at J, with 12 bases between. CDR3 length equals 13 residues. The germline gives CDR1 SGHRS, CDR2 YFSETQ. As the sequencing template, cDNA was produced by extracting RNA and reverse transcribing it. Produced via immunoSEQ multiplex PCR; TCRdb's table is partial and in-frame only. Found here are fewer than 110,000 clones, around 50% of them singletons; the top ten hold roughly 9%. The chain carries TRBV5-1 and TRBJ2-5, with D possibly matching TRBD1 (7 bases). The sample consisted of CD4+ T cells sorted from blood. The sequence came from a human donor in good health. CDR3 sequence (DNA): TGCGCCAGCAGCGCGGGACAGCGGGAGACCCAGTACTTC. Translated, it gives CASSAGQRETQYF. The full variable domain, its missing parts supplied by reference TRBV5-1 and TRBJ2-5, is KAGVTQTPRYLIKTRGQQVTLSCSPISGHRSVSWYQQTPGQGLQFLFEYFSETQRNKGNFPGRFSGRQFSNSRSEMNVSTLELGDSALYLCASSAGQRETQYFGPGTRLLVL.